The sequence of this TCR beta chain was determined in a study of early T cells in non-severe SARS-CoV-2 infection. There are many counts of this clonotype. With 2 bases removed from V and 1 base from J, the gap between germline ends came to 8 bases. Germline CDR1 MNHEY, CDR2 SVGAGI. The CDR3 extends over 14 amino acids. Researchers tagged individual cDNA molecules with unique molecular identifiers. TCRdb analysed the 5' RACE reads with MiXCR anew, one entry per CDR3 protein. The sample carries approximately 52,000 distinct CDR3 sequences, about 8.2% recorded once. The sample was whole blood. The receptor comes from an adult who was a healthcare worker with PCR-confirmed SARS-CoV-2 infection or an uninfected control (not recorded which). V is TRBV6-5 and J is TRBJ1-1; weak D call: TRBD1 (6 bases). Here the CDR3 DNA reads TGTGCCAGCAGTTACGCAGGGGCGAACACTGAAGCTTTCTTT. It yields the protein CASSYAGANTEAFF.